The 8 T cell receptor beta chains in this list originate from one sample, sequenced in a study of blood T cell repertoires in COVID-19. Only in-frame clones appear in the TCRdb table, and some are missing; sequencing was by immunoSEQ multiplex PCR. Of under 200,000 clones in the sample, approximately 91% were seen once. Sequenced material: peripheral blood. The receptor set was obtained from a man aged 18 to 35 with acute or convalescent COVID-19.

V and J are TRBV9 and TRBJ2-1, with a tentative D call TRBD2 (6 bases). In germline, CDR1 is SGDLS, CDR2 YYNGEE. Deletions cut 3 bases from V and 0 bases from J, with 10 bases between. The length of the CDR3 is 15 residues. The CDR3 region is CASSGGLLSYNEQFF. The CDR3, as DNA: TGTGCCAGCAGCGGGGGACTCCTCTCCTACAATGAGCAGTTCTTC.

This clone was observed a handful of times. The chain combines TRBV5-6 with TRBJ2-7; weak D call: TRBD1 (6 bases). V was pared by 4 bases and J by 1 base, with 15 bases between. The CDR3 runs 15 residues. Germline assignment: CDR1 SGHDT and CDR2 YYEEEE. The CDR3 here is CASSTRDKLSYEQYF. The CDR3 DNA is TGTGCCAGCAGCACTCGGGACAAACTTTCCTACGAGCAGTACTTC. The variable domain in full, with the rest retrieved from reference TRBV5-6 and TRBJ2-7, is DAGVTQSPTHLIKTRGQQVTLRCSPKSGHDTVSWYQQALGQGPQFIFQYYEEEERQRGNFPDRFSGHQFPNYSSELNVNALLLGDSALYLCASSTRDKLSYEQYFGPGTRLTVT.

The rearrangement uses TRBV3-1 (or the pseudogene TRBV3-2) and TRBJ1-1, with D perhaps matching TRBD1 (6 bases). Germline V gene sequence: CDR1 LGHDT, CDR2 YNNKEL (reference sequence). Trimming removed 4 bases from V and 1 base from J, with 13 bases in between. The CDR3 loop spans 15 amino acids. The CDR3 here is CASSPGQKWNTEAFF. CDR3 nucleotides: TGTGCCAGCAGCCCTGGACAGAAATGGAACACTGAAGCTTTCTTT.

This rearrangement joins TRBV9 to TRBJ2-1; D may be TRBD1 (7 bases). CDR3 length: 14 amino acids. Germline CDR1 reads SGDLS; CDR2 reads YYNGEE. Between the trimmed V and J ends, which lost 3 bases and 3 bases, there was a span of 10 bases. The CDR3 region has the DNA TGTGCCAGCAGCGGCGGGACAGACTACAATGAGCAGTTCTTC. It is translated as CASSGGTDYNEQFF.

The rearrangement uses TRBV6-1 and TRBJ1-2; D perhaps matches TRBD1 (6 bases). V lost 2 bases, J lost 7 bases, and 20 bases lay in between. Per the germline V gene, CDR1 is MNHNS and CDR2 is SASEGT. CDR3 size: 16 residues. The CDR3 DNA reads TGTGCCAGCAGTGAAAGAAGGATGTGGGGGCACGGTGGCTACACCTTC. Protein sequence: CASSERRMWGHGGYTF.

V gene TRBV6-6 combines with J gene TRBJ1-3; D gene ambiguous. Germline loops: CDR1 MNHNY, CDR2 SVGAGI (reference sequence). The V end lost 2 bases, the J end lost 2 bases, and 13 bases lay between the germline ends. The CDR3 sequence is 16 residues long. The CDR3 sequence is CASSYPPGGTGNTIYF. As DNA, the CDR3 is TGTGCCAGCAGTTACCCACCGGGAGGGACTGGAAACACCATATATTTT.

This clone was found a few times. The chain links TRBV7-8 to TRBJ2-7, with D possibly matching TRBD2 (6 bases). V gave up 4 bases and J gave up 4 bases, with 20 bases separating them. The CDR3 consists of 16 residues. Per the germline V gene, CDR1 is SGHVS and CDR2 is FQNEAQ. The CDR3 loop reads CASSSGVVGLRYEQYF. The CDR3 DNA follows: TGTGCCAGCAGCTCGGGGGTTGTGGGACTCCGATACGAGCAGTACTTC.

This clone was detected once. The chain uses TRBV2 and TRBJ1-1; a weak D match, TRBD1 (6 bases). Trimming removed 0 bases at V and 5 bases at J, with 16 bases between. Per the germline V gene, CDR1 is SNHLY and CDR2 is FYNNEI. The CDR3 contains 16 residues. The CDR3 here is CASSEAFQGQGTEAFF. The CDR3, as DNA: TGTGCCAGCAGTGAAGCGTTTCAGGGGCAGGGAACTGAAGCTTTCTTT.